This is a list of T cell receptor beta chains from one sample in a study of blood T cells in healthy people across ages. TCRdb recomputed calls from the 5' RACE reads with MiXCR, one row per CDR3 protein. The table has 650,000 to 800,000 distinct CDR3 sequences, 44% seen once. The sequencing input was blood. The source is a man between 60 and 70 years old in good health. Both conserved end residues are part of each CDR3. D genes are given only for firm matches. Not every row has a clone size; where given, it reads once, few, many or a size class.

D gene: -
V gene: TRBV6-6
J gene: TRBJ2-5
clone size: -
CDR3 protein: CASAGPEETQYF
CDR3 DNA: TGTGCCAGCGCGGGGCCGGAAGAGACCCAGTACTTC

D gene: TRBD1
V gene: TRBV15
J gene: TRBJ1-2
clone size: -
CDR3 protein: CATSGDRGYGGYTF
CDR3 DNA: TGTGCCACCAGCGGTGACAGGGGTTATGGTGGCTACACCTTC

D gene: -
V gene: TRBV7-2
J gene: TRBJ1-4
clone size: -
CDR3 protein: CASSMRGDATNEKLFF
CDR3 DNA: TGTGCCAGCAGCATGAGGGGGGACGCAACTAATGAAAAACTGTTTTTT

D gene: -
V gene: TRBV27
J gene: TRBJ1-2
clone size: few
CDR3 protein: CASSLFLGSHGYTF
CDR3 DNA: TGTGCCAGCAGTTTATTTTTGGGGAGTCATGGCTACACCTTC

D gene: TRBD2
V gene: TRBV5-5
J gene: TRBJ2-3
clone size: -
CDR3 protein: CASSTGLHTDTQYF
CDR3 DNA: TGTGCCAGCAGCACGGGACTACACACAGATACGCAGTATTTT

D gene: -
V gene: TRBV5-6
J gene: TRBJ2-3
clone size: -
CDR3 protein: CASSALTVSADTQYF
CDR3 DNA: TGTGCCAGCAGCGCACTGACAGTAAGCGCAGATACGCAGTATTTT

D gene: -
V gene: TRBV11-2
J gene: TRBJ1-1
clone size: -
CDR3 protein: CASSSYIGNTEAFF
CDR3 DNA: TGTGCCAGCAGCTCGTATATTGGGAACACTGAAGCTTTCTTT

D gene: -
V gene: TRBV2
J gene: TRBJ2-3
clone size: -
CDR3 protein: CASRSASTDTQYF
CDR3 DNA: TGTGCCAGCAGGAGTGCTAGCACAGATACGCAGTATTTT

D gene: -
V gene: TRBV11-2
J gene: TRBJ2-1
clone size: -
CDR3 protein: CASSLDLRGQPDSYNEQFF
CDR3 DNA: TGTGCCAGCAGCTTAGATCTGAGGGGACAACCAGACTCCTACAATGAGCAGTTCTTC

D gene: -
V gene: TRBV20-1
J gene: TRBJ1-2
clone size: -
CDR3 protein: CSARDLGLGGGYTF
CDR3 DNA: TGCAGTGCTAGAGATCTCGGTCTTGGAGGTGGCTACACCTTC

D gene: -
V gene: TRBV7-2
J gene: TRBJ2-7
clone size: few
CDR3 protein: CASSPIAAYEQYF
CDR3 DNA: TGTGCCAGCAGCCCCATCGCGGCCTACGAGCAGTACTTC

D gene: -
V gene: TRBV25-1
J gene: TRBJ1-2
clone size: few
CDR3 protein: CASRLNTDYGYTF
CDR3 DNA: TGTGCCAGCAGACTTAACACGGACTATGGCTACACCTTC

D gene: -
V gene: TRBV6-5
J gene: TRBJ1-4
clone size: -
CDR3 protein: CASRLNEKLFF
CDR3 DNA: TGTGCCAGCAGGCTTAATGAAAAACTGTTTTTT

D gene: -
V gene: TRBV20-1
J gene: TRBJ1-5
clone size: -
CDR3 protein: CSARDAGTSNQPQHF
CDR3 DNA: TGCAGTGCTAGAGATGCGGGGACCAGCAATCAGCCCCAGCATTTT

D gene: -
V gene: TRBV9
J gene: TRBJ2-3
clone size: -
CDR3 protein: CASSVEGLLTDTQYF
CDR3 DNA: TGTGCCAGCAGCGTAGAGGGCCTTCTCACAGATACGCAGTATTTT

D gene: -
V gene: TRBV6-2/TRBV6-3
J gene: TRBJ2-7
clone size: few
CDR3 protein: CASNDPRREQYF
CDR3 DNA: TGTGCCAGCAACGACCCTAGGCGCGAGCAGTACTTC

D gene: TRBD1
V gene: TRBV6-2/TRBV6-3
J gene: TRBJ2-7
clone size: few
CDR3 protein: CASAPRTGKYEQYF
CDR3 DNA: TGTGCCAGCGCGCCCCGGACAGGGAAATACGAGCAGTACTTC

D gene: -
V gene: TRBV5-8
J gene: TRBJ1-1
clone size: -
CDR3 protein: CASSPRGSIMNTEAFF
CDR3 DNA: TGTGCCAGCAGCCCACGGGGCTCTATTATGAACACTGAAGCTTTCTTT

D gene: -
V gene: TRBV6-2/TRBV6-3
J gene: TRBJ2-5
clone size: -
CDR3 protein: CASSRAAPSRETQYF
CDR3 DNA: TGTGCCAGCAGTAGAGCGGCACCCTCGAGGGAGACCCAGTACTTC

D gene: -
V gene: TRBV11-3
J gene: TRBJ2-3
clone size: -
CDR3 protein: CASSQYADTQYF
CDR3 DNA: TGTGCCAGCAGCCAGTATGCAGATACGCAGTATTTT

D gene: -
V gene: TRBV20-1
J gene: TRBJ1-5
clone size: -
CDR3 protein: CSARKGFLNQPQHF
CDR3 DNA: TGCAGTGCTAGGAAAGGTTTCCTTAATCAGCCCCAGCATTTT

D gene: -
V gene: TRBV20-1
J gene: TRBJ2-6
clone size: -
CDR3 protein: CSARDFRWGGSGANVLTF
CDR3 DNA: TGCAGTGCTAGAGACTTCCGATGGGGTGGCTCTGGGGCCAACGTCCTGACTTTC

D gene: TRBD1
V gene: TRBV29-1
J gene: TRBJ2-7
clone size: many
CDR3 protein: CSVAPGQGNEQYF
CDR3 DNA: TGCAGCGTTGCCCCGGGACAGGGTAACGAGCAGTACTTC

D gene: TRBD1
V gene: TRBV9
J gene: TRBJ1-2
clone size: -
CDR3 protein: CASSAQGGQGTYGYTF
CDR3 DNA: TGTGCCAGCAGCGCCCAGGGAGGACAGGGGACCTATGGCTACACCTTC

D gene: TRBD1
V gene: TRBV10-3
J gene: TRBJ1-2
clone size: many
CDR3 protein: CAISAGQGNYGYTF
CDR3 DNA: TGTGCCATCAGTGCCGGACAGGGTAACTATGGCTACACCTTC

D gene: -
V gene: TRBV2
J gene: TRBJ2-6
clone size: -
CDR3 protein: CASSEPQGRSGANVLTF
CDR3 DNA: TGTGCCAGCAGTGAACCCCAGGGTAGGTCTGGGGCCAACGTCCTGACTTTC

D gene: -
V gene: TRBV5-1
J gene: TRBJ1-2
clone size: -
CDR3 protein: CASSLGFGRLSDRKNYGYTF
CDR3 DNA: TGCGCCAGCAGCTTGGGATTCGGCAGGCTAAGCGATCGAAAGAACTATGGCTACACCTTC

D gene: -
V gene: TRBV2
J gene: TRBJ2-1
clone size: few
CDR3 protein: CASSEQRQSNEQFF
CDR3 DNA: TGTGCCAGCAGTGAGCAGCGGCAGTCCAATGAGCAGTTCTTC

D gene: TRBD2
V gene: TRBV11-3
J gene: TRBJ2-1
clone size: few
CDR3 protein: CASSAGGLADNEQFF
CDR3 DNA: TGTGCCAGCAGCGCCGGGGGACTAGCGGACAATGAGCAGTTCTTC

D gene: -
V gene: TRBV2
J gene: TRBJ1-2
clone size: -
CDR3 protein: CASSEIGDRSYGYTF
CDR3 DNA: TGTGCCAGCAGTGAAATCGGAGACAGGAGCTATGGCTACACCTTC

D gene: -
V gene: TRBV20-1
J gene: TRBJ2-5
clone size: -
CDR3 protein: CSASGARSLNEQYF
CDR3 DNA: TGCAGTGCTAGTGGGGCGCGTAGTCTCAATGAGCAGTACTTC

D gene: -
V gene: TRBV4-1
J gene: TRBJ1-1
clone size: few
CDR3 protein: CASSQDVGYTEAFF
CDR3 DNA: TGCGCCAGCAGCCAAGATGTGGGTTACACTGAAGCTTTCTTT

D gene: TRBD1
V gene: TRBV7-9
J gene: TRBJ2-7
clone size: -
CDR3 protein: CASSSLDRGLIYEQYF
CDR3 DNA: TGTGCCAGCAGCTCACTGGACAGGGGGCTAATTTACGAGCAGTACTTC

D gene: TRBD1
V gene: TRBV7-9
J gene: TRBJ2-7
clone size: -
CDR3 protein: CASSPRTGRSYEQYF
CDR3 DNA: TGTGCCAGCAGCCCGAGGACAGGGAGATCCTACGAGCAGTACTTC

D gene: -
V gene: TRBV29-1
J gene: TRBJ1-1
clone size: few
CDR3 protein: CSVDTGDMNTEAFF
CDR3 DNA: TGCAGCGTTGATACAGGTGACATGAACACTGAAGCTTTCTTT

D gene: TRBD1
V gene: TRBV30
J gene: TRBJ1-2
clone size: few
CDR3 protein: CAWSVGQGGYGYTF
CDR3 DNA: TGTGCCTGGAGTGTAGGCCAGGGGGGATATGGCTACACCTTC

D gene: TRBD1
V gene: TRBV7-8
J gene: TRBJ1-2
clone size: once
CDR3 protein: CASSKGTAANYGYTF
CDR3 DNA: TGTGCCAGCAGCAAAGGGACAGCGGCTAACTATGGCTACACCTTC

D gene: TRBD1
V gene: TRBV5-1
J gene: TRBJ1-6
clone size: -
CDR3 protein: CASSLDGQGNSPLHF
CDR3 DNA: TGCGCCAGCAGCTTGGATGGACAGGGTAATTCACCCCTCCACTTT

D gene: -
V gene: TRBV3-1
J gene: TRBJ2-1
clone size: few
CDR3 protein: CASRALGGNNEQFF
CDR3 DNA: TGTGCCAGCAGGGCCTTAGGCGGGAACAATGAGCAGTTCTTC

D gene: -
V gene: TRBV11-3
J gene: TRBJ2-3
clone size: -
CDR3 protein: CASSYSAGLSTDTQYF
CDR3 DNA: TGTGCCAGCAGCTACAGCGCCGGGTTGAGTACAGATACGCAGTATTTT

D gene: -
V gene: TRBV5-1
J gene: TRBJ2-3
clone size: -
CDR3 protein: CASSLRSPTDTQYF
CDR3 DNA: TGCGCCAGCAGCTTGCGGAGCCCCACAGATACGCAGTATTTT